The 25 T cell receptor beta chains given below trace back to one sample, sequenced in a study of blood T cells in healthy people across ages. Next came a second PCR, run for about 6 to 12 cycles, which used a sample-barcoded 5' primer along with a J-beta primer mix. TCRdb independently ran MiXCR on the 5' RACE reads; one entry per CDR3 protein. The table records 1,500,000 or so distinct CDR3 sequences, approximately 59% of them present only once. Sequencing was carried out using blood. All receptors come from a man younger than 35 in good health.

This chain connects TRBV14 to TRBJ2-3; D gene unclear. With 2 bases removed from V and 3 bases from J, the gap between germline ends came to 12 bases. This CDR3 is built from 15 residues. The germline V gene has CDR1 SGHDN and CDR2 FVKESK. The CDR3 reads CASSQSGSRTDTQYF. The CDR3 DNA reads TGTGCCAGCAGCCAATCCGGGTCTCGAACAGATACGCAGTATTTT. Variable domain in full (rest from reference TRBV14 and TRBJ2-3): EAGVTQFPSHSVIEKGQTVTLRCDPISGHDNLYWYRRVMGKEIKFLLHFVKESKQDESGMPNNRFLAERTGGTYSTLKVQPAELEDSGVYFCASSQSGSRTDTQYFGPGTRLTVL.

The gene calls are TRBV7-2 and TRBJ1-5; D might be TRBD1 (6 bases). CDR1 is SGHTA and CDR2 is FQGNSA in the germline V gene. The CDR3 runs 18 residues. V lost 3 bases and J 0 bases, leaving 18 bases between the germline ends. In nucleotides, the CDR3 is TGTGCCAGCAGCTTCGAGAAGAGCGGGACACATAGCAATCAGCCCCAGCATTTT. Encoded protein: CASSFEKSGTHSNQPQHF.

This chain connects TRBV5-5 to TRBJ2-7; the match to TRBD1 covers 7 bases. V trimming: 5 bases; J trimming: 3 bases; junction bases outside the gene matches: 8. Germline lookup yields CDR1 SGHKS and CDR2 YYEKEE (reference sequence). CDR3 size: 14 residues. The CDR3 spells CASRAPGQNYEQYF. CDR3 DNA sequence: TGTGCCAGCAGGGCGCCGGGACAGAACTACGAGCAGTACTTC.

This chain connects TRBV20-1 to TRBJ2-1, with TRBD2 identical over 16 bases. This CDR3 has 18 residues. V dropped 6 bases and J dropped 3; count of bases not matched to a gene: 11. Germline CDR1 DFQATT, CDR2 SNEGSKA (reference sequence). CDR3 sequence (DNA): TGCAGTGCGGTAACCGGGACTAGCGGGAGGGGCCGCTACAATGAGCAGTTCTTC. As protein: CSAVTGTSGRGRYNEQFF.

This rearrangement joins TRBV19 to TRBJ2-7, with D possibly called TRBD1 or TRBD2 (5 bases each). The V end lost 3 bases, the J end lost 3 bases, and 15 bases lay between the germline ends. Germline CDR1 LNHDA, CDR2 SQIVND (reference sequence). CDR3 length equals 15 residues. The CDR3 DNA is TGTGCCAGTAGTATGCCGGGGCAGACTAACTACGAGCAGTACTTC. This translates into CASSMPGQTNYEQYF.

This chain connects TRBV20-1 to TRBJ2-3; the D gene is possibly TRBD2 (5 bases). Germline V gene lookup returns CDR1 DFQATT and CDR2 SNEGSKA (reference sequence). Trimming removed 3 bases at V and 2 bases at J, with 9 bases between. CDR3 length equals 13 residues. The CDR3 reads CSASSDYTDTQYF. The CDR3 DNA sequence: TGCAGTGCTAGTAGCGACTACACAGATACGCAGTATTTT.

This clonotype was detected only a few times. The chain couples TRBV12-3 or TRBV12-4 to TRBJ2-1, with D unclear. Trimming removed 7 bases from V and 7 bases from J, with 14 bases in between. CDR3 length: 13 residues. CDR3 coding DNA: TGTGCCAGCATGGGTCGGAGACCTAATGAGCAGTTCTTC. It codes for CASMGRRPNEQFF.

The V gene is TRBV12-3 or TRBV12-4, the J gene TRBJ2-7, with 8 bases aligning to TRBD1. The J segment lost 7 bases and the V segment lost 1 base, leaving 9 bases of the junction unmatched. CDR3 size: 15 residues. The CDR3 region is CASSLGPGGNREQYF. The CDR3 region has the DNA TGTGCCAGCAGTTTAGGCCCAGGGGGCAACAGGGAGCAGTACTTC.

V and J are TRBV12-3 or TRBV12-4 and TRBJ2-4, with D possibly being TRBD1 (6 bases). This CDR3 region has 13 residues. Between the trimmed V and J ends, which lost 5 bases and 13 bases, there was a span of 18 bases. The DNA for the CDR3 is TGTGCCAGCAGTCAGGAGACGACAGGACCACAGTACTTC. Translation: CASSQETTGPQYF.

Comments on this clonotype: A clone one base away is much larger, so this may be a read error. This chain uses TRBV28 with TRBJ1-4; D is ambiguous. Germline values: CDR1 MDHEN, CDR2 SYDVKM. This CDR3 contains 13 residues. V gave up 3 bases and J gave up 0 bases, with 2 bases separating them. The DNA of the CDR3 is TGTGCCAGCAGTTTTTCAACTAATGAAAAACTGTTTTTT. It encodes CASSFSTNEKLFF.

Comment on this clonotype: This CDR3 fails to terminate in the conserved phenylalanine or tryptophan, so it likely reflects a read error. This sequence joins TRBV20-1 and TRBJ2-3; D gene unclear. The CDR3 extends over 14 amino acids. V was clipped by 5 bases and J by 4 bases, with 16 bases between them. In germline, CDR1 is DFQATT, CDR2 SNEGSKA (reference sequence). The CDR3 DNA follows: TGCAGTGCTCCTACCGCCCTATCCTCAGATACGCAGTATATT. It codes for CSAPTALSSDTQYI.

The table lists this clonotype with a count of one. This chain connects TRBV20-1 to TRBJ2-7, with TRBD2 identical over 14 bases. The CDR3 totals 15 residues. V lost 3 bases, J lost 5 bases, and 6 bases stayed unmatched. Germline lookup yields CDR1 DFQATT and CDR2 SNEGSKA (reference sequence). The CDR3 loop reads CSARDRTSGRNEQYF. CDR3 in DNA: TGCAGTGCTAGGGACCGGACTAGCGGGAGGAACGAGCAGTACTTC.

CDR3 nucleotide sequence: TGCGCCAGCAGCCAAGATCAGACAGCTATTTTTTACAATGAGCAGTTCTTC. Its translation: CASSQDQTAIFYNEQFF. The V gene is TRBV4-1, the J gene TRBJ2-1; tentatively, D is TRBD1 (5 bases). CDR3 length: 17 residues. V shed 0 bases and J shed 4 bases, with 16 bases lying between them. The germline CDR1 and CDR2 sequences are MGHRA and YSYEKL.

The V and J genes are TRBV6-6 and TRBJ2-3, with TRBD2 matching over 9 bases. This CDR3 region has 15 residues. CDR1 and CDR2 from the germline V gene are MNHNY and SVGAGI (reference sequence). J lost 5 bases, V lost 5 bases, and 8 bases had no gene match. The chain's CDR3 is CASSLLAGNKDTQYF. CDR3 DNA: TGTGCCAGCAGTCTGCTAGCGGGGAATAAAGATACGCAGTATTTT.

The chain has TRBV3-1 and TRBJ1-1; 8 bases line up with TRBD1. Germline lookup yields CDR1 LGHDT and CDR2 YNNKEL (reference sequence). With 3 bases clipped from V and 4 bases from J, the junction kept 7 bases outside the gene matches. CDR3 length equals 15 residues. CDR3 in amino acids: CASSHGQGSITEAFF. CDR3 nucleotide sequence: TGTGCCAGCAGCCATGGACAGGGTAGCATCACTGAAGCTTTCTTT.

There are a few counts of this clonotype. This chain uses TRBV7-9 with TRBJ1-2, with D maybe TRBD1 (6 bases). This CDR3 spans 15 amino acids. V was pared by 2 bases and J by 0 bases, with 10 bases between. Germline V gene lookup returns CDR1 SEHNR and CDR2 FQNEAQ (reference sequence). Here the CDR3 reads CASSLTGRPNYGYTF. CDR3 in DNA: TGTGCCAGCAGCTTAACAGGGAGGCCTAACTATGGCTACACCTTC.

This clonotype was seen once. The rearrangement joins TRBV4-2 to TRBJ2-7; D may be TRBD1 or TRBD2 (5 bases each). CDR1 LGHNA and CDR2 YNFKEQ come from the germline V gene. The V end was cut by 0 bases, the J end by 2 bases, with 14 bases between. The CDR3 spans 16 residues. Written as DNA, the CDR3 is TGTGCCAGCAGCCAAGAATGGGGGTCCATCACCTACGAGCAGTACTTC. Translation gives CASSQEWGSITYEQYF.

This chain connects TRBV5-1 to TRBJ1-1, with 10 bases lining up with TRBD1. This CDR3 has 16 amino acids. The J segment lost 4 bases and the V segment lost 1 base, leaving 7 bases of the junction unmatched. CDR1 and CDR2 from the germline V gene are SGHRS and YFSETQ. Written as DNA, the CDR3 is TGCGCCAGCAGCTTGACTAGACAGGGGGCAAGCACTGAAGCTTTCTTT. Protein sequence: CASSLTRQGASTEAFF.

J is TRBJ1-2 and V is TRBV6-5, with D possibly being TRBD1 (5 bases). The length of the CDR3 is 12 residues. Trimming shortened V by 4 bases and J by 8 bases, and 11 bases separated the two germline ends. The V gene's germline CDR1 is MNHEY and CDR2 SVGAGI. The CDR3 reads CASSFQGWGYTF. The DNA of the CDR3 is TGTGCCAGCAGTTTCCAGGGCTGGGGCTACACCTTC.

In nucleotides, the CDR3 is TGTGCCACCAGCAGAGATCTTATAGGGGGCGCCGGAAGCAATCAGCCCCAGCATTTT. It specifies CATSRDLIGGAGSNQPQHF. This chain links TRBV15 with TRBJ1-5; 7 bases are a match to TRBD1. This CDR3 spans 19 amino acids. CDR1 is LNHNV, CDR2 YYDKDF, per germline (reference sequence). After removal of 0 bases from V and 1 base from J, the junction contained 12 bases not matched to a gene.

The V call is TRBV24-1, the J call TRBJ1-1; no clear D. The CDR3 extends over 12 amino acids. CDR1 and CDR2 from the germline V gene are KGHDR and SFDVKD. Trimming left V 2 bases short and J 6 bases short, with 6 bases between. The CDR3 loop reads CATSDSGPEAFF. DNA of the CDR3: TGTGCCACCAGTGATTCAGGACCTGAAGCTTTCTTT.

The rearrangement joins TRBV24-1 to TRBJ2-2; maybe TRBD1 (5 bases). The CDR3 has 11 amino acids. Trimming took 11 bases from V and 6 from J, leaving 9 bases between them. The germline CDR1 and CDR2 sequences are KGHDR and SFDVKD. Here the CDR3 reads CAIWGAGELFF. The CDR3 DNA follows: TGTGCCATTTGGGGCGCCGGGGAGCTGTTTTTT.

This clonotype was seen once. The V gene is TRBV7-9, the J gene TRBJ2-5, with 10 bases matching TRBD2. The DNA matches TRBJ2-7 better at its end, which makes the J call doubtful. The germline gives CDR1 SEHNR, CDR2 FQNEAQ (reference sequence). CDR3 size: 14 residues. The chain's CDR3 is CASSPSGGVREQYF. CDR3 bases: TGTGCCAGCAGCCCGAGCGGGGGGGTTCGCGAGCAGTACTTC.

The chain combines TRBV20-1 with TRBJ2-3; D is possibly TRBD1 (6 bases). With 1 base removed from V and 2 bases from J, the gap between germline ends came to 28 bases. This CDR3 has 20 residues. The V gene's germline CDR1 is DFQATT and CDR2 SNEGSKA (reference sequence). CDR3 sequence: CSARALFSPQTGTNTDTQYF. CDR3 sequence (DNA): TGCAGTGCTAGAGCACTATTCAGCCCCCAGACAGGCACCAACACAGATACGCAGTATTTT.

J is TRBJ1-5 and V is TRBV2; a possible D gene is TRBD1 (5 bases). CDR1 is SNHLY, CDR2 FYNNEI, per germline. The CDR3 totals 12 residues. With 6 bases removed from V and 6 bases from J, the gap between germline ends came to 9 bases. The CDR3 bases are TGTGCCAGCAGGGGGACGAGTCAGCCCCAGCATTTT. The encoded protein is CASRGTSQPQHF.